This TCR beta chain came from a study of OX40 agonist ivuxolimab in advanced cancers. Overall study context: Patients were dosed intravenously with ivuxolimab at 0.01 to 10 mg/kg every 2 weeks. Patients enrolled in dose escalation were diagnosed with hepatocellular carcinoma, melanoma, renal cell or head and neck cancer. Three patients responded partially, comprising one with hepatocellular carcinoma and two with cutaneous melanoma.

Repertoires were generated with immunoSEQ multiplex PCR, while TCRdb's copy carries only in-frame clones and drops some. The repertoire consists of some 49,000 clones, with roughly 82% occurring once and the leading ten covering over 3.5%. The CDR3 spans 15 residues. Per the germline V gene, CDR1 is LGHNA and CDR2 is YSLEER. Germline trimming cut 4 bases from V and 4 bases from J; bases unmatched to any gene: 4. The chain combines TRBV4-3 with TRBJ2-1; TRBD2 agrees at 10 bases. The material sequenced was CD4+ or CD8+ T cells sorted from blood, taken in a trial of the OX40 agonist ivuxolimab. This sequence originates from an adult with an advanced solid tumor such as melanoma, head and neck, liver or kidney cancer. The CDR3 here is CASSLSGGAYNEQFF. The CDR3 region has the DNA TGCGCCAGCAGCCTCAGCGGGGGGGCTTACAATGAGCAGTTCTTC.